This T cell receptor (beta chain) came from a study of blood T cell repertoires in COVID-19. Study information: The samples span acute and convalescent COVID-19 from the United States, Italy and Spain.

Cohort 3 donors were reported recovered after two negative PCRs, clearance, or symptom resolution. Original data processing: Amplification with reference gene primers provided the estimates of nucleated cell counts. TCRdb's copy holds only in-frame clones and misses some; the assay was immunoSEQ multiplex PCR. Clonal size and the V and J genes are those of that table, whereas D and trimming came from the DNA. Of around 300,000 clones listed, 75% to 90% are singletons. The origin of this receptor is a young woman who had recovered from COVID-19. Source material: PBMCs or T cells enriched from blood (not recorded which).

CDR3 amino acids: CASSKARDTCGNQPQHF. The CDR3 DNA follows: TGTGCCAGCAGCAAAGCGAGGGACACTTGTGGCAATCAGCCCCAGCATTTT. The chain links TRBV21-1 to TRBJ1-5; the D call TRBD1 from the table was never checked on the DNA. TRBV21-1 is labeled a pseudogene. The CDR3 covers 17 residues.